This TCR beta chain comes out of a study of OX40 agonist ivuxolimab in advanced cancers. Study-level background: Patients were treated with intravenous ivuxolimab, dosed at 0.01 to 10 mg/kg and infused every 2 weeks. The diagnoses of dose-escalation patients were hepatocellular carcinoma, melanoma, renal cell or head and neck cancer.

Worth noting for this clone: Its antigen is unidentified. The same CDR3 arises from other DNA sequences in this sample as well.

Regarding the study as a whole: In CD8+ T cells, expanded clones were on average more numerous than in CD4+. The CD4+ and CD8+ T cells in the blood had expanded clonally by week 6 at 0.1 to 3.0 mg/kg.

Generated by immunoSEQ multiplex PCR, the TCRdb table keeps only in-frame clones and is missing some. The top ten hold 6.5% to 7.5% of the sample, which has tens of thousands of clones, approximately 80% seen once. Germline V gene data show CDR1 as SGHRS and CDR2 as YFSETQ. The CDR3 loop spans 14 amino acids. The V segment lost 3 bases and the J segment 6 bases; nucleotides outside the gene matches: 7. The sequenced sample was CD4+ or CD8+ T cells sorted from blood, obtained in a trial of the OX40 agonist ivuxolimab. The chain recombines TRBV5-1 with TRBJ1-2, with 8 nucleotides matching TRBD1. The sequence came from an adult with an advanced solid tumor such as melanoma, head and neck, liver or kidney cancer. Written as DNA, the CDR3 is TGCGCCAGCAGCTCTCAAGGACAGGGCGATGGCTACACCTTC. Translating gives CASSSQGQGDGYTF.